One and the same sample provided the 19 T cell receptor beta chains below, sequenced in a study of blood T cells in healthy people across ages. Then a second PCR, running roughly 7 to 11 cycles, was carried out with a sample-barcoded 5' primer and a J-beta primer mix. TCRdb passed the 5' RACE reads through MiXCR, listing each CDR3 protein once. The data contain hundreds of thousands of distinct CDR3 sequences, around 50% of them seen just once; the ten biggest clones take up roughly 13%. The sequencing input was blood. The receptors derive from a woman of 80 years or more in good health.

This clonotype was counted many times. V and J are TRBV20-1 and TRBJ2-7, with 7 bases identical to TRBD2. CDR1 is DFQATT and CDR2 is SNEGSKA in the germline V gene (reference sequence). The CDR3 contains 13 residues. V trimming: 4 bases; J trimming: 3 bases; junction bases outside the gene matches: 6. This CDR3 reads CSAKVQRDYEQYF. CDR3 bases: TGCAGTGCTAAGGTCCAGCGGGACTACGAGCAGTACTTC.

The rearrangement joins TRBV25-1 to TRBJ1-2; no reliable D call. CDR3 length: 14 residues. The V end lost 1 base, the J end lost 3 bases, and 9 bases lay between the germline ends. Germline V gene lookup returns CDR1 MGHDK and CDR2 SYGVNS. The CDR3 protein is CASSELSVHYGYTF. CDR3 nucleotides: TGTGCCAGCAGTGAATTATCAGTCCACTATGGCTACACCTTC.

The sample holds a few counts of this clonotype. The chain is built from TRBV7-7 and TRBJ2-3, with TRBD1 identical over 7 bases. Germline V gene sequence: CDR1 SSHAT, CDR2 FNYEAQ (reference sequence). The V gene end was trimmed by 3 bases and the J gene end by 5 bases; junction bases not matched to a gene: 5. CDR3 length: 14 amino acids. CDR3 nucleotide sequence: TGTGCCAGCAGCTTGAGGGGGCGCGGAGATACGCAGTATTTT. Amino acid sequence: CASSLRGRGDTQYF. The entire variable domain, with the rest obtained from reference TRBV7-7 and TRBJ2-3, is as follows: GAGVSQSPRYKVTKRGQDVTLRCDPISSHATLYWYQQALGQGPEFLTYFNYEAQPDKSGLPSDRFSAERPEGSISTLTIQRTEQRDSAMYRCASSLRGRGDTQYFGPGTRLTVL.

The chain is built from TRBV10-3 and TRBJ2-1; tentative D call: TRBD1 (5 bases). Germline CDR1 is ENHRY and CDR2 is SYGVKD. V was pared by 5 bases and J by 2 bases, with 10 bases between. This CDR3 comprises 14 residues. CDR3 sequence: CAISPGSPYNEQFF. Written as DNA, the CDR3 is TGTGCCATCAGTCCAGGGTCCCCCTACAATGAGCAGTTCTTC.

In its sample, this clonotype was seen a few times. The CDR3 here is CSVPAGGRVNTEAFF. CDR3 DNA: TGCAGCGTCCCGGCGGGGGGCAGGGTGAACACTGAAGCTTTCTTT. The V gene is TRBV29-1, the J gene TRBJ1-1; D perhaps matches TRBD1 (6 bases). Trimming took 6 bases from V and 0 from J, leaving 17 bases between them. The CDR3 has 15 amino acids. Germline V gene sequence: CDR1 SQVTM, CDR2 ANQGSEA.

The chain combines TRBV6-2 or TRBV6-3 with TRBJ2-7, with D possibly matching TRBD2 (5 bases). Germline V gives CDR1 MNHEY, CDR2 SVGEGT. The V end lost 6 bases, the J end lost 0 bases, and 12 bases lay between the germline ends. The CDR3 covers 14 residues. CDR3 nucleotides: TGTGCCAGCAGCCCCGACGGAGGCTCCTACGAGCAGTACTTC. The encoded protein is CASSPDGGSYEQYF.

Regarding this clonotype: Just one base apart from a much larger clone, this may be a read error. CDR3 sequence reads: CSALHPNYGYTF. The CDR3 coding sequence is TGCAGCGCCTTGCACCCTAACTATGGCTACACCTTC. The chain joins TRBV29-1 to TRBJ1-2; unclear D gene. Germline V gives CDR1 SQVTM, CDR2 ANQGSEA. This CDR3 comprises 12 residues. Between the trimmed V and J ends, which lost 7 bases and 0 bases, there was a span of 9 bases.

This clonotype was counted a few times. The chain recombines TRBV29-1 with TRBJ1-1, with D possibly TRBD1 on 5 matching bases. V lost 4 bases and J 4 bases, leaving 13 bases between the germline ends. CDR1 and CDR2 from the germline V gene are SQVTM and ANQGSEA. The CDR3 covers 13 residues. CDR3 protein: CSVARTGGTEAFF. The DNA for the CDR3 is TGCAGCGTTGCTCGGACGGGGGGCACTGAAGCTTTCTTT.

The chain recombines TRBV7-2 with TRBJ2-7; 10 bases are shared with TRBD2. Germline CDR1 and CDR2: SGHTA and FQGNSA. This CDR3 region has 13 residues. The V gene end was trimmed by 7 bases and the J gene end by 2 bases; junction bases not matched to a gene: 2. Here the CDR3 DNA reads TGTGCCAGCAAAACTAGCGGGGCCTACGAGCAGTACTTC. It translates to CASKTSGAYEQYF.

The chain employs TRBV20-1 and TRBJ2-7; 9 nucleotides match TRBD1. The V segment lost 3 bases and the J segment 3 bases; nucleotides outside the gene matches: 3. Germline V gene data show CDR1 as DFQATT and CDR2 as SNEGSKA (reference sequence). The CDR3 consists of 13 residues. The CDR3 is CSASEDRGYEQYF. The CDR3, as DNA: TGCAGTGCTAGCGAGGACAGGGGCTACGAGCAGTACTTC.

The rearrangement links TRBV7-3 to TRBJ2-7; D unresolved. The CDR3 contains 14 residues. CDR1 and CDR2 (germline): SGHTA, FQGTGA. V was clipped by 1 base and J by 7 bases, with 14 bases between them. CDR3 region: CASSLNPTYNEQYF. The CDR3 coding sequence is TGTGCCAGCAGCTTAAACCCTACCTACAATGAGCAGTACTTC.

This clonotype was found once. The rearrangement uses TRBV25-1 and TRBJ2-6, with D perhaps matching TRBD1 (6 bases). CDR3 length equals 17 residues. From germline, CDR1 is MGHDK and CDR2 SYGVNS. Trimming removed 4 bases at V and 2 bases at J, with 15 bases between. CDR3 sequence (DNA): TGTGCCAGCAGTGCCGCAGGGGATATGGCTGGGGCCAACGTCCTGACTTTC. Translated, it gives CASSAAGDMAGANVLTF.

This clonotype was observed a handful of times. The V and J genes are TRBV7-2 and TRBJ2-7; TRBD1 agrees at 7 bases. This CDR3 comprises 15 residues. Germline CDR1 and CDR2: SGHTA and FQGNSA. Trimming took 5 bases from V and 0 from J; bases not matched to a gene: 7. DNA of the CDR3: TGTGCCAGCAGCCCCCCAACAGGGGCCTCCTACGAGCAGTACTTC. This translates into CASSPPTGASYEQYF.

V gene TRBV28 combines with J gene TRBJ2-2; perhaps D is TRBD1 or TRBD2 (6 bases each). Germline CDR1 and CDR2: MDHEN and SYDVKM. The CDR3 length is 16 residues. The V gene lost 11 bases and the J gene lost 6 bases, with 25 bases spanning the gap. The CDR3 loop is CAACLGGVRLAGELFF. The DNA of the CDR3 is TGTGCCGCTTGCCTGGGGGGCGTGCGTCTGGCCGGGGAGCTGTTTTTT.

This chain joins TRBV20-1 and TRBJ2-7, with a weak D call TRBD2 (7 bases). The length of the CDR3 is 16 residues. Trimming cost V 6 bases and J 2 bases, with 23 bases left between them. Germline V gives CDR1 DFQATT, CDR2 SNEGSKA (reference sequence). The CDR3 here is CSARPLKAGAAYEQYF. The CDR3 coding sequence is TGCAGTGCCAGACCGCTTAAGGCGGGGGCGGCCTACGAGCAGTACTTC.

CDR3 region: CASSWAGDHEQYF. CDR3 coding DNA: TGCGCCAGCAGCTGGGCCGGGGACCACGAGCAGTACTTC. This chain connects TRBV5-1 to TRBJ2-4; D may be TRBD1 or TRBD2 (5 bases each). The closer fit of TRBJ2-7 to the DNA end suggests the J call may be wrong. Germline CDR1 and CDR2: SGHRS and YFSETQ. The CDR3 is 13 residues long.

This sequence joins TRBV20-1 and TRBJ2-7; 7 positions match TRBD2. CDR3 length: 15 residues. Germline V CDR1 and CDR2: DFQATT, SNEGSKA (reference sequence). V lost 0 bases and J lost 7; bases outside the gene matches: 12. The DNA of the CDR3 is TGCAGTGCTAGAGATTACGAGCGGGGCTACAATGAGCAGTACTTC. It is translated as CSARDYERGYNEQYF.

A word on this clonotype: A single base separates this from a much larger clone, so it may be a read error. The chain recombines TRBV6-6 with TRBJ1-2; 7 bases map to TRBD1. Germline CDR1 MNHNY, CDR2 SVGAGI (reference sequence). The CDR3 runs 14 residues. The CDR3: CASSYPDQGGSYIF. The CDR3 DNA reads TGTGCCAGCAGTTACCCCGATCAGGGGGGTAGCTACATCTTC.

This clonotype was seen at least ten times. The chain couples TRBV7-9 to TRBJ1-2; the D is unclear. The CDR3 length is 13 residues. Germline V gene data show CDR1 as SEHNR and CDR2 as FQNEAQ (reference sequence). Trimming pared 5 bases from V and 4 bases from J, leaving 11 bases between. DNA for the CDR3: TGTGCCAGCAGCCGAGTTGAAGGCTATGGCTACACCTTC. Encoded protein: CASSRVEGYGYTF.